Shown below are 20 T cell receptor beta chains from a single sample sequenced in a study of blood T cell repertoires in COVID-19. The table came from immunoSEQ multiplex PCR; TCRdb's copy has only in-frame clones and leaves some out. The sample lists 300,000 or so clones, over 75% occurring once. Sequencing was performed on PBMCs or T cells enriched from blood (not recorded which). The origin of the receptors is a woman between 18 and 29 years old who had recovered from COVID-19.

CDR3 in amino acids: CATSDWDRVYGYTF. DNA for the CDR3: TGTGCCACCAGTGACTGGGACAGAGTCTATGGCTACACCTTC. The chain combines TRBV24-1 with TRBJ1-2; 7 bases are shared with TRBD1. The CDR3 has 14 amino acids. Germline V gives CDR1 KGHDR, CDR2 SFDVKD. The trim removed 4 bases at V and 4 bases at J, leaving 5 bases unmatched.

This chain uses TRBV5-1 with TRBJ2-1; the match to TRBD2 covers 7 bases. The germline V gene encodes CDR1 SGHRS and CDR2 YFSETQ. The V segment lost 4 bases and the J segment 8 bases; nucleotides outside the gene matches: 3. CDR3 length: 12 amino acids. CDR3 DNA sequence: TGCGCCAGCAGCGCCGCGGGGGATGAGCAGTTCTTC. It encodes CASSAAGDEQFF. The complete variable domain, with remaining parts taken from reference TRBV5-1 and TRBJ2-1, reads KAGVTQTPRYLIKTRGQQVTLSCSPISGHRSVSWYQQTPGQGLQFLFEYFSETQRNKGNFPGRFSGRQFSNSRSEMNVSTLELGDSALYLCASSAAGDEQFFGPGTRLTVL.

This clone was detected once. The J gene is TRBJ1-2, the V gene TRBV2; no reliable D call. Germline loops: CDR1 SNHLY, CDR2 FYNNEI. This CDR3 is 12 amino acids long. V lost 7 bases to trimming and J lost 10 bases, with 16 bases between them. The CDR3 coding sequence is TGTGCCAGCACTACTATTTTTCACTTCTACACCTTC. Translating it yields CASTTIFHFYTF.

V and J are TRBV27 and TRBJ1-3, with 9 bases lining up with TRBD1. V lost 4 bases to trimming and J lost 2 bases; unmatched junction nucleotides: 12. Germline CDR1 MNHEY, CDR2 SMNVEV (reference sequence). The CDR3 extends over 18 amino acids. Here the CDR3 reads CASSSSGTGTWTGNTIYF. As DNA, the CDR3 is TGTGCCAGCAGTTCATCCGGGACAGGGACATGGACTGGAAACACCATATATTTT.

This clone showed up just once. This chain links TRBV15 with TRBJ2-7; D is possibly TRBD1 (6 bases). Germline CDR1 LNHNV, CDR2 YYDKDF (reference sequence). Between the trimmed V and J ends, which lost 0 bases and 3 bases, there was a span of 12 bases. This CDR3 has 15 amino acids. The CDR3 DNA is TGTGCCACCAGCAGAGATAAAGGACAGAGCTACGAGCAGTACTTC. Encoded protein: CATSRDKGQSYEQYF.

This sequence joins TRBV27 and TRBJ1-5; 7 positions agree with TRBD1. V lost 5 bases, J lost 6 bases, and 7 bases stayed unmatched. CDR1 and CDR2 from the germline V gene are MNHEY and SMNVEV (reference sequence). The CDR3 length is 14 residues. The DNA of the CDR3 is TGTGCCAGCAGTCCGACAGGGATGGGTCAGCCCCAGCATTTT. Encoded protein: CASSPTGMGQPQHF.

The chain couples TRBV7-9 to TRBJ2-1; 7 bases are a match to TRBD2. The trim removed 7 bases at V and 8 bases at J, leaving 17 bases unmatched. The CDR3 runs 16 residues. From germline, CDR1 is SEHNR and CDR2 FQNEAQ (reference sequence). The CDR3 loop reads CASNQWGEGRSDEQFF. CDR3 in DNA: TGTGCCAGCAACCAGTGGGGGGAGGGCCGTTCGGATGAGCAGTTCTTC. The full variable domain, in which reference TRBV7-9 and TRBJ2-1 provide the parts outside the CDR3, is DTGVSQNPRHKITKRGQNVTFRCDPISEHNRLYWYRQTLGQGPEFLTYFQNEAQLEKSRLLSDRFSAERPKGSFSTLEIQRTEQGDSAMYLCASNQWGEGRSDEQFFGPGTRLTVL.

The gene calls are TRBV5-4 and TRBJ2-7; 11 nucleotides align to TRBD1. Germline V gives CDR1 SGHNT, CDR2 YYREEE (reference sequence). CDR3 length: 15 amino acids. The V gene end was trimmed by 4 bases and the J gene end by 4 bases; junction bases not matched to a gene: 7. The CDR3 sequence: CASSRTGGIGYEQYF. The CDR3 coding sequence is TGTGCCAGCAGCCGGACAGGGGGCATAGGGTACGAGCAGTACTTC.

The table lists this clone with a few counts. V and J are TRBV5-1 and TRBJ1-2; a possible D gene is TRBD1 (5 bases). V was trimmed by 4 bases and J by 2 bases, leaving 12 bases between them. The CDR3 has 14 residues. Germline V gives CDR1 SGHRS, CDR2 YFSETQ. CDR3 sequence reads: CASSTLDRNYGYTF. In nucleotides, the CDR3 is TGCGCCAGCAGCACCCTAGACAGAAACTATGGCTACACCTTC.

V is TRBV10-2 and J is TRBJ2-7; tentatively, D is TRBD1 (6 bases). The CDR3 length is 13 residues. In germline, CDR1 is WSHSY, CDR2 SAAADI. V lost 2 bases and J lost 6, with 11 bases in between. CDR3 in DNA: TGCGCCAGCAGTGAGGTGTTACAGGGCGAGCAGTACTTC. This gives the protein CASSEVLQGEQYF.

The chain recombines TRBV28 with TRBJ2-7; TRBD2 aligns across 8 bases. The germline V gene encodes CDR1 MDHEN and CDR2 SYDVKM. CDR3 length equals 13 residues. Unmatched junction bases numbered 3, after V lost 5 bases and J lost 3 bases. The CDR3, as DNA: TGTGCCAGCAGTGAACTAGCGGACTACGAGCAGTACTTC. As protein: CASSELADYEQYF.

V and J are TRBV7-9 and TRBJ2-7; 7 bases line up with TRBD1. Germline assignment: CDR1 SEHNR and CDR2 FQNEAQ (reference sequence). The CDR3 extends over 13 amino acids. With 5 bases clipped from V and 9 bases from J, the junction kept 10 bases outside the gene matches. CDR3 DNA: TGTGCCAGCAGCCCGTGGACAGGACTCGGGCAGTACTTC. Translation: CASSPWTGLGQYF. The full variable domain, in which reference TRBV7-9 and TRBJ2-7 provide the parts outside the CDR3, is DTGVSQNPRHKITKRGQNVTFRCDPISEHNRLYWYRQTLGQGPEFLTYFQNEAQLEKSRLLSDRFSAERPKGSFSTLEIQRTEQGDSAMYLCASSPWTGLGQYFGPGTRLTVT.

This rearrangement joins TRBV24-1 to TRBJ1-5, with TRBD1 as a possible D gene (5 bases). The CDR3 extends over 13 amino acids. Per the germline V gene, CDR1 is KGHDR and CDR2 is SFDVKD. V lost 4 bases and J lost 8, with 11 bases in between. The CDR3 DNA follows: TGTGCCACCAGTGACCGTCGGGGGGAGCCCCAGCATTTT. Translated, it gives CATSDRRGEPQHF.

This clone was picked up a small number of times. J is TRBJ1-4 and V is TRBV19; weak D call: TRBD1 (6 bases). V shed 5 bases and J shed 8 bases, with 15 bases lying between them. Germline lookup yields CDR1 LNHDA and CDR2 SQIVND (reference sequence). The CDR3 length is 14 residues. CDR3 bases: TGTGCCAGTAGTCCCTCAGACAGGTGGGAAAAACTGTTTTTT. It codes for CASSPSDRWEKLFF.

The rearrangement uses TRBV6-1 and TRBJ1-1, with 7 positions matching TRBD1. Germline CDR1 reads MNHNS; CDR2 reads SASEGT. The CDR3 has 14 residues. Unmatched junction bases numbered 6, after V lost 3 bases and J lost 5 bases. In DNA form, the CDR3 reads TGTGCCAGCAGTGAGTACAGGGGAGGTACTGAAGCTTTCTTT. Translated: CASSEYRGGTEAFF.

The V call is TRBV7-3, the J call TRBJ1-1, with 7 bases matching TRBD1. The CDR3 totals 17 residues. Germline V gene sequence: CDR1 SGHTA, CDR2 FQGTGA. Trimming at V came to 4 bases and at J to 0 bases, leaving 11 bases not matched to a gene. The CDR3 nucleotides read TGTGCCAGCAGCTCCTGGACAGGCCGTACCGTGAACACTGAAGCTTTCTTT. Translation: CASSSWTGRTVNTEAFF.

Comments on this clone: The same CDR3 can be traced to other DNA sequences in this sample. The rearrangement links TRBV18 to TRBJ1-2; D might be TRBD1 (5 bases). Trimming cost V 3 bases and J 3 bases, with 8 bases left between them. The CDR3 consists of 13 residues. Germline-derived CDR1 and CDR2 are KGHSH and LQKENI. The CDR3 region has the DNA TGTGCCAGCTCACCCGACAGAGACTATGGCTACACCTTC. It specifies CASSPDRDYGYTF.

This clone occurred a few times. The rearrangement joins TRBV29-1 to TRBJ1-5; 8 nucleotides align to TRBD1. V lost 4 bases and J lost 4; bases outside the gene matches: 6. This CDR3 has 14 residues. CDR1 is SQVTM and CDR2 is ANQGSEA in the germline V gene. The CDR3 is CSVGQGAGNQPQHF. The CDR3 DNA reads as TGCAGCGTTGGTCAGGGGGCAGGGAATCAGCCCCAGCATTTT.

The rearrangement joins TRBV21-1 to TRBJ2-7; TRBD1 is the table's D call and was not checked against the DNA. TRBV21-1 is listed as a pseudogene. The CDR3 is 16 residues long. CDR3 nucleotide sequence: TGTGCCAGCAGCAGTGCTGGCCAGGTGTCATCCTACGAGCAGTACTTC. As protein: CASSSAGQVSSYEQYF.

The chain employs TRBV28 and TRBJ1-2, with D hard to call. The CDR3 consists of 13 residues. Trimming pared 6 bases from V and 1 base from J, leaving 9 bases between. The germline CDR1 and CDR2 sequences are MDHEN and SYDVKM. The CDR3 DNA reads TGTGCCAGCAGGCGAAGCGATAACTATGGCTACACCTTC. This sequence encodes CASRRSDNYGYTF.